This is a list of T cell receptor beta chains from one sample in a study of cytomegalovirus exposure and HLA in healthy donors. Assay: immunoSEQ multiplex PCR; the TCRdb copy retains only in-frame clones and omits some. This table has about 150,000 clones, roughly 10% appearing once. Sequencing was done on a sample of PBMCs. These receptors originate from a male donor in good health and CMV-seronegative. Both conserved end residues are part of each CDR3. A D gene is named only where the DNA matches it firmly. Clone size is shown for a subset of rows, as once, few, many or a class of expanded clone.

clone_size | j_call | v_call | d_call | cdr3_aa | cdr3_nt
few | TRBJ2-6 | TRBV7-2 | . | CASSLRPRGANVLTF | TGTGCCAGCAGCCTAAGACCCAGGGGGGCCAACGTCCTGACTTTC
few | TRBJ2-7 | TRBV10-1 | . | CASSFIQGEQYF | TGCGCCAGCAGCTTCATACAGGGCGAGCAGTACTTC
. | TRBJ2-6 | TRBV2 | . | CSLRAGLSSGANVLTF | TGTTCCCTAAGGGCGGGGCTTAGCTCTGGGGCCAACGTCCTGACTTTC
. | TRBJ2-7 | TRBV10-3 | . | CAISDRDQAYEQYF | TGTGCCATCAGTGACAGGGATCAGGCCTACGAGCAGTACTTC
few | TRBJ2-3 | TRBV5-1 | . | CASVERVTDTQYF | TGCGCCAGCGTGGAGCGGGTCACAGATACGCAGTATTTT
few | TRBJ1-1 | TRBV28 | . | CASSRTGGGMNTEAFF | TGTGCCAGCAGTCGGACGGGCGGGGGGATGAACACTGAAGCTTTCTTT
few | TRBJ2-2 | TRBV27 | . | CASSPWPTGELFF | TGTGCCAGCAGTCCCTGGCCTACCGGGGAGCTGTTTTTT
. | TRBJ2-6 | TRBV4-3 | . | CASSQDQWVSISGANVLTF | TGCGCCAGCAGCCAAGATCAATGGGTCTCCATCTCTGGGGCAAACGTCCTGACTTTC
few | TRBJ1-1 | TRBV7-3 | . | CASSLSQGTEAFF | TGTGCCAGCAGCTTATCACAGGGCACTGAAGCTTTCTTT
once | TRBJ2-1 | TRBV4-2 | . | CASRWEGAYNEQFF | TGTGCCAGCCGCTGGGAAGGGGCCTACAATGAGCAGTTCTTC
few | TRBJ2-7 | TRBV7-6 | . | CASSRTVSLEEQYF | TGTGCCAGCAGCAGGACAGTAAGTTTGGAGGAGCAGTACTTC
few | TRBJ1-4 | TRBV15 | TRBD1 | CATSRKGDRHNEKLFF | TGTGCCACCAGCAGAAAGGGGGACAGGCATAATGAAAAACTGTTTTTT
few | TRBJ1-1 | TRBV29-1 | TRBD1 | CSVGTATEAFF | TGCAGCGTGGGGACAGCCACTGAAGCTTTCTTT
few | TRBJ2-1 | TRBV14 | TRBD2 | CASSQDRDGGAYNEQFF | TGTGCCAGCAGCCAAGATAGGGACGGGGGGGCCTACAATGAGCAGTTCTTC
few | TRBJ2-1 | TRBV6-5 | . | CASSNNREQFF | TGTGCCAGCAGTAACAACAGGGAGCAGTTCTTC
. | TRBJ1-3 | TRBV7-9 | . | CASSSNSGNTIYF | TGTGCCAGCAGCTCGAATAGTGGAAACACCATATATTTT
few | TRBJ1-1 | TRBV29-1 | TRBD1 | CSVADREAEAFF | TGCAGCGTTGCCGACAGGGAAGCTGAAGCTTTCTTT
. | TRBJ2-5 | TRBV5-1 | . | CASSSQGEETQYF | TGCGCCAGCAGCTCACAGGGAGAAGAGACCCAGTACTTC
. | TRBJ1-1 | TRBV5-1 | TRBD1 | CASSGGTVNTEAFF | TGCGCCAGCAGCGGCGGGACAGTGAACACTGAAGCTTTCTTT
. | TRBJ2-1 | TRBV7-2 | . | CASSLDGPGRSDEQFF | TGTGCCAGCAGCTTAGACGGGCCAGGGCGGTCGGATGAGCAGTTCTTC
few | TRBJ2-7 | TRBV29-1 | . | CSVEKKLPYEQYF | TGCAGCGTTGAAAAGAAGCTTCCCTACGAGCAGTACTTC
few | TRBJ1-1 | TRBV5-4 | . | CASSFQGNHEAFF | TGTGCCAGCAGCTTTCAGGGTAACCATGAAGCTTTCTTT
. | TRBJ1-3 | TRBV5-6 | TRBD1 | CASSLVQGATYGSTIYF | TGTGCCAGCAGCTTGGTACAGGGGGCTACCTATGGCTCCACCATATATTTT
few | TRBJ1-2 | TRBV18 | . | CASSPDTGNYGYTF | TGTGCCAGCTCACCAGATACGGGAAACTATGGCTACACCTTC
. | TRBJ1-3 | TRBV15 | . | CATSPDLGTGNTIYF | TGTGCCACCAGCCCTGATCTCGGGACTGGAAACACCATATATTTT
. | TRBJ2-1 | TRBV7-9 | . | CASSFTHAEQFF | TGTGCCAGCAGCTTTACCCACGCGGAGCAGTTCTTC
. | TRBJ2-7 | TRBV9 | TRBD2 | CASSEGRDSGFSYEQYF | TGTGCCAGCAGCGAGGGACGGGATAGCGGGTTCTCCTACGAGCAGTACTTC
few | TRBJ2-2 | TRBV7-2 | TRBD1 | CASSLRTGTNTGELFF | TGTGCCAGCAGCTTACGGACAGGGACGAACACCGGGGAGCTGTTTTTT
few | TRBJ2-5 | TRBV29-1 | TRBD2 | CSVEDREGRETQYF | TGCAGCGTTGAAGATCGGGAGGGCCGGGAGACCCAGTACTTC
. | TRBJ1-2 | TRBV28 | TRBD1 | CASTPNWDRGRSIYGYTF | TGTGCCAGCACCCCTAATTGGGACAGGGGGCGATCGATATATGGCTACACCTTC
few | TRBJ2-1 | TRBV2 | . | CASVLTRGRGFF | TGTGCCAGCGTCCTTACCCGAGGCAGGGGGTTCTTC
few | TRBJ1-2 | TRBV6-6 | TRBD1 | CASSYPGQDLYGYTF | TGTGCCAGCAGTTACCCGGGACAGGACCTCTATGGCTACACCTTC
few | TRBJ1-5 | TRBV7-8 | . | CASSLGSGGRIYSQPQHF | TGTGCCAGCAGCTTAGGGTCGGGTGGGAGGATATACAGTCAGCCCCAGCATTTT
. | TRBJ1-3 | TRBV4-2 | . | CASSQGPHQWGNTIYF | TGTGCCAGCAGCCAAGGCCCACACCAGTGGGGAAACACCATATATTTT
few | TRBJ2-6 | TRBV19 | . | CASNQAGANVLTF | TGTGCCAGTAATCAGGCTGGGGCCAACGTCCTGACTTTC
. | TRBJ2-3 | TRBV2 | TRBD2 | CASRPGRGRGGTDTQYF | TGTGCCAGCAGGCCTGGGCGTGGGCGGGGGGGCACAGATACGCAGTATTTT
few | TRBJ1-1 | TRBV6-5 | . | CASSYGAGRYTEAFF | TGTGCCAGCAGTTACGGGGCAGGGAGGTACACTGAAGCTTTCTTT
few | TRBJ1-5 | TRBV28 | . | CASTPRGVREDQPQHF | TGTGCCAGCACCCCCCGGGGTGTTAGGGAAGATCAGCCCCAGCATTTT
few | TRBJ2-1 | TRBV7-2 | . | CASSSGGASYNEQFF | TGTGCCAGCAGCTCCGGGGGTGCCTCCTACAATGAGCAGTTCTTC
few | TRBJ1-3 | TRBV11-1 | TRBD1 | CASSFSRGLSGNTIYF | TGTGCCAGCAGCTTTTCCAGGGGGCTCTCTGGAAACACCATATATTTT
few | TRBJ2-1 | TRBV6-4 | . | CASSDGRNEQFF | TGTGCCAGCAGTGACGGGAGGAATGAGCAGTTCTTC
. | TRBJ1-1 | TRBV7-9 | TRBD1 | CASSSSGQGAWTEAFF | TGTGCCAGCAGCTCCTCGGGACAGGGGGCTTGGACTGAAGCTTTCTTT
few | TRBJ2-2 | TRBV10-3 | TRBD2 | CAASGGNTGELFF | TGTGCGGCCAGCGGGGGCAACACCGGGGAGCTGTTTTTT
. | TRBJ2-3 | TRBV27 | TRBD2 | CASRPTSGRSTDTQYF | TGTGCCAGCAGACCAACTAGCGGAAGAAGCACAGATACGCAGTATTTT
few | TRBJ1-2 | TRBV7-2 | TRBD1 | CASSLGPGTAYGYTF | TGTGCCAGCAGCTTAGGTCCCGGGACAGCCTATGGCTACACCTTC
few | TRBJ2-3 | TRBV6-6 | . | CASPQGADTQYF | TGTGCCAGCCCCCAGGGTGCGGATACGCAGTATTTT
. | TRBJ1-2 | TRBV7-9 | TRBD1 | CASSPTGGAGYTF | TGTGCCAGCAGCCCAACAGGGGGCGCCGGCTACACCTTC
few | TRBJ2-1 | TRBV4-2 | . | CASSQDEGTYNEQFF | TGTGCCAGCAGCCAAGATGAGGGCACTTACAATGAGCAGTTCTTC
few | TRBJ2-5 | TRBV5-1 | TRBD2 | CASSLGVAGGETQYF | TGCGCCAGCAGCTTGGGCGTAGCGGGAGGGGAGACCCAGTACTTC
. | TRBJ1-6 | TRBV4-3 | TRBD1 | CASSHGTGVGSPLHF | TGCGCCAGCAGCCACGGGACAGGAGTGGGATCACCCCTCCACTTT